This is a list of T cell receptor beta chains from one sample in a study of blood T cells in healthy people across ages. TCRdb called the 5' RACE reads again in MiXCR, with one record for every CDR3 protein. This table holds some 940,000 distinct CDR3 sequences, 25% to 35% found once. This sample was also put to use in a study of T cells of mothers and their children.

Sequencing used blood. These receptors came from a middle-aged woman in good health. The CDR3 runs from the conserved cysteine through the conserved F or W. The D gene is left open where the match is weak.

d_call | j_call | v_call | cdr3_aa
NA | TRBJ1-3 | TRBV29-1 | CSVQRNSGNTIYF
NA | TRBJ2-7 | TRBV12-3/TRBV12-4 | CASSLLGGSYNVRYF
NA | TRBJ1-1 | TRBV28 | CASSSSGTSGREAFF
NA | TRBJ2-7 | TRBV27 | CASSSLRRLSSYEQYF
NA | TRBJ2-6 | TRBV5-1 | CASSLAPGANVLTF
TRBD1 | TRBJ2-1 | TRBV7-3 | CASSSFPSRTGSRDEQFF
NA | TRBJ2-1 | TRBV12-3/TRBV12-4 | CASRGPGNEQFF
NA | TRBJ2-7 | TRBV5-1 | CASSGGGLSGYEQYF
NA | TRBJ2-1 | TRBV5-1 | CASSVGQTSYNEQFF
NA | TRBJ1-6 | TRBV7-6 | CASSALGANSPLHF
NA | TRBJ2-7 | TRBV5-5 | CASSLISTSSSYEQYF
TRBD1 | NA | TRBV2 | CASSPGTGGEWGKNIQYF
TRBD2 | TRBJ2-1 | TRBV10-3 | CAISDPALTSGSYNEQFF
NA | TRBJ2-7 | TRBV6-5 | CASSYRGTYDEQYF
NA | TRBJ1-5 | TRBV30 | CAWSDGNQPQHF
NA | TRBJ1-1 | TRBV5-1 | CASRENTEAFF
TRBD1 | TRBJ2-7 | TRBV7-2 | CASSPGQASSYEQYF
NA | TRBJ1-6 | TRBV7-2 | CASSLAGWSAGYNSPLHF
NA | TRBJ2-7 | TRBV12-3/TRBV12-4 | CASSSTQVSSYEQYF
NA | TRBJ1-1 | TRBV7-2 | CASSLTGQAFF
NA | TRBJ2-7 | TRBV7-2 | CASSRGRTYEQYF
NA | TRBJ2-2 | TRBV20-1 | CSARVALLTGELFF
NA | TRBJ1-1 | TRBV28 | CANSEDFGRTNTEAFF
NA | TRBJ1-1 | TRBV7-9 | CASSSHRDVITEAFF
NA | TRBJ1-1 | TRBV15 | CATSRGPTGTEAFF
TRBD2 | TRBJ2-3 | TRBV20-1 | CSARKLAGASTDTQYF
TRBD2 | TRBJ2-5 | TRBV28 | CASSLSGGWETQYF
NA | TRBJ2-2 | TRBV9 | CASSVEGGAAGELFF
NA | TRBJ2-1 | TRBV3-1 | CTSSQELGAAKFF
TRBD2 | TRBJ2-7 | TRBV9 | CASSGGLAGAYSYEQYF
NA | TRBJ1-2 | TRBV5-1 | CASSHKRPQDGYTF
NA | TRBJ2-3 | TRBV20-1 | CSAPDDTQYF
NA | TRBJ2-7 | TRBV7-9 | CASSARNNEQYF
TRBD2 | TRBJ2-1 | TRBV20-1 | CSARDLSGGPYNEQFF
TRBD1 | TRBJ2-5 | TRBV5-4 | CASRAAGTGKETQYF
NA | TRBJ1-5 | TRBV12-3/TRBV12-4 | CAGLGGKPQHF
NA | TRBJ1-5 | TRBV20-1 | CSALRGALASNQPQHF
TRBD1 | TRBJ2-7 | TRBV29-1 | CSVVGGQRYEQYF
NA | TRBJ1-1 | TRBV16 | CASSQSRGAGEAFF
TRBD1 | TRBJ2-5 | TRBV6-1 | CASSLFRGRVETQYF
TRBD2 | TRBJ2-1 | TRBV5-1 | CASSLGGSPVSEQFF
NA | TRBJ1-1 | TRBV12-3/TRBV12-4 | CASSLVGESFF
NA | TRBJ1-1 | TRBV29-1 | CSVCQVLSTEAFF
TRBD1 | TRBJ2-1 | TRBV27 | CASSRQGVGISYNEQFF
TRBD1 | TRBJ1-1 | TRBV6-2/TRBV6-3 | CASRNQGATAEAFF
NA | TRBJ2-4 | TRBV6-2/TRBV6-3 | CASSPAGTPLGGKNIQYF
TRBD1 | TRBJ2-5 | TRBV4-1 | CAGSQAGGIETQYF
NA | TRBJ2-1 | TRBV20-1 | CSARLGRGNYNEQFF
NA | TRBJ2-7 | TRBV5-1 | CASSPRPSSGTATYEQYF
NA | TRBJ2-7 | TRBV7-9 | CASSLSRDGEQYF
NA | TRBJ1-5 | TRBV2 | CASSQQGPANQPQHF
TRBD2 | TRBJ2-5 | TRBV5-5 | CASSPGEGRKTQYF
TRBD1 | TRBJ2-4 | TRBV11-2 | CASSLRTGVNIQYF